The source of this T cell receptor (beta chain) is a study of cytomegalovirus exposure and HLA in healthy donors. About the research overall: Caucasian-associated ancestry cluster membership applied to about 77% of around 400 genotyped donors. Whole-study results and caveats: Later on, analysis showed that most CMV-associated TCR beta chains appeared to be HLA-restricted. Productive status was seen about 87% or about 30% of the time for most TCR beta V segments in an earlier analysis. It was in a later analysis that TCR association rates were seen to vary by HLA locus, highest for DRB1 and lowest for HLA-C.

Use of 60 Vbeta and 13 Jbeta primers characterized the PCR. TCRdb's table, derived via immunoSEQ multiplex PCR, lists solely in-frame clones and lacks some. The sample consists of tens of thousands of clones, roughly 90% of them appearing once. On this clone itself: Its antigen is not identified.

The sequenced material came from PBMCs. This TCR was recovered from a woman aged 40 to 55 in good health and CMV-seropositive.

As DNA, the CDR3 is TGTGCCACCAGCAGAGCAAGACAGGGGTGGGAATCACCCCTCCACTTT. It encodes CATSRARQGWESPLHF. V usage is TRBV15 and J usage is TRBJ1-6; 8 bases are shared with TRBD1. The CDR3 is made up of 16 amino acids. V shed 1 base, J shed 10 bases, and the junction held 9 bases outside the gene matches. Germline-derived CDR1 and CDR2 are LNHNV and YYDKDF (reference sequence).